What follows are 5 T cell receptor beta chains derived from one specimen sequenced in a study of blood T cell repertoires in COVID-19. Profiling relied on immunoSEQ multiplex PCR, and the TCRdb table lists in-frame clones only, not all of them. This sample carries roughly 70,000 clones, about 91% of them seen once, and the ten largest clones take roughly 13%. The sequenced sample was peripheral blood. The origin of the receptors is a human donor with active COVID-19. The donor label of this sample is uncertain.

The V gene is TRBV5-5, the J gene TRBJ1-3; a possible D gene is TRBD1 (6 bases). Looked up from germline, CDR1 is SGHKS and CDR2 is YYEKEE (reference sequence). The CDR3 is 15 amino acids. Trimming removed 2 bases from V and 0 bases from J, with 9 bases in between. This CDR3 is CASSFGGPSGNTIYF. Here the CDR3 DNA reads TGTGCCAGCAGCTTTGGGGGCCCCTCTGGAAACACCATATATTTT.

The V and J genes are TRBV6-6 and TRBJ1-2; 8 nucleotides agree with TRBD1. Germline V gives CDR1 MNHNY, CDR2 SVGAGI (reference sequence). Unmatched junction bases numbered 4, after V lost 2 bases and J lost 2 bases. The CDR3 runs to 15 residues. For the CDR3, the DNA is TGTGCCAGCAGTTACCGGACAGGGTTCAACTATGGCTACACCTTC. It translates to CASSYRTGFNYGYTF.

V usage is TRBV5-1 and J usage is TRBJ2-6; TRBD1 might be the D (5 bases). Trimming shortened V by 2 bases and J by 2 bases, and 8 bases separated the two germline ends. CDR3 length: 15 amino acids. Per germline, CDR1 SGHRS and CDR2 YFSETQ. The chain's CDR3 is CASSFEGAGANVLTF. In DNA, the CDR3 is TGCGCCAGCAGCTTTGAAGGGGCTGGGGCCAACGTCCTGACTTTC.

The chain has TRBV5-1 and TRBJ1-4, with 7 bases that match TRBD1. From germline, CDR1 is SGHRS and CDR2 YFSETQ. The CDR3 contains 14 residues. Losses at the gene ends were 3 bases for V and 5 bases for J; bases not matched to a gene: 4. The DNA for the CDR3 is TGCGCCAGCAGCTCGACAGGGTTAAATGAAAAACTGTTTTTT. This gives the protein CASSSTGLNEKLFF.

V and J are TRBV5-4 and TRBJ1-1; D uncertain. Germline V gene lookup returns CDR1 SGHNT and CDR2 YYREEE (reference sequence). Between the trimmed V and J ends, which lost 1 base and 3 bases, there was a span of 10 bases. This CDR3 contains 14 residues. CDR3 coding DNA: TGTGCCAGCAGCTTGCCCCCCGCGGACACTGAAGCTTTCTTT. The encoded protein is CASSLPPADTEAFF.